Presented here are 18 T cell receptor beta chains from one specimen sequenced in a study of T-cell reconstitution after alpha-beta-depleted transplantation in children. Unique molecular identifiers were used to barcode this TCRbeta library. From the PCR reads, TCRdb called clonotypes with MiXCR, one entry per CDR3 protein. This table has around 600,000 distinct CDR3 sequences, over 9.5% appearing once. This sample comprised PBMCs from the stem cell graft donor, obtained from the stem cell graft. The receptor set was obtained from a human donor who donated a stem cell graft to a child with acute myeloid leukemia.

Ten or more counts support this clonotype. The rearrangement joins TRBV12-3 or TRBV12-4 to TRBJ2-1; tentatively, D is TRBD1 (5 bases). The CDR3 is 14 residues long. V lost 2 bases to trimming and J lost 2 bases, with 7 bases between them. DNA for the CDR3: TGTGCCAGCAGTTTAACAGGAACCTACAATGAGCAGTTCTTC. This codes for CASSLTGTYNEQFF.

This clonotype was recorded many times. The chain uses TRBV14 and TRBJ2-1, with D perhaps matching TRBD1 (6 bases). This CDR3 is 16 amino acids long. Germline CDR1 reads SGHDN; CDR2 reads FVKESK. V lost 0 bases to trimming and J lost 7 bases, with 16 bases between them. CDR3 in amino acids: CASSQDLGAIWNEQFF. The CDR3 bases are TGTGCCAGCAGCCAAGATCTGGGGGCGATCTGGAATGAGCAGTTCTTC.

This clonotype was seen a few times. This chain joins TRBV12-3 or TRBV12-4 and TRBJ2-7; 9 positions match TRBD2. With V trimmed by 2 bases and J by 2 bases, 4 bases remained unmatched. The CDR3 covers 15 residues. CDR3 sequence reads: CASSLIAGDPYEQYF. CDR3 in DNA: TGTGCCAGCAGTTTAATAGCGGGAGACCCCTACGAGCAGTACTTC.

For the CDR3, the DNA is TGTGCCAGCAGCTTCGGAACAGGGATGAACACTGAAGCTTTCTTT. Protein: CASSFGTGMNTEAFF. The chain employs TRBV7-9 and TRBJ1-1, with TRBD1 as a possible D gene (6 bases). Germline V lookup: CDR1 SEHNR, CDR2 FQNEAQ (reference sequence). V shed 3 bases and J shed 0 bases, with 11 bases lying between them. The CDR3 totals 15 residues. Full variable domain (remainder filled in from reference TRBV7-9 and TRBJ1-1): DTGVSQNPRHKITKRGQNVTFRCDPISEHNRLYWYRQTLGQGPEFLTYFQNEAQLEKSRLLSDRFSAERPKGSFSTLEIQRTEQGDSAMYLCASSFGTGMNTEAFFGQGTRLTVV.

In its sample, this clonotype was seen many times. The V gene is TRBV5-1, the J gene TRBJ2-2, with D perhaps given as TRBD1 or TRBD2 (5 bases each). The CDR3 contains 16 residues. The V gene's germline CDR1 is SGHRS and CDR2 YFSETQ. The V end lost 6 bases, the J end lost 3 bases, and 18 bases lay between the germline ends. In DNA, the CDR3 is TGCGCCAGCACCCCAGCCCCACTAGGGGACACCGGGGAGCTGTTTTTT. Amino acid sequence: CASTPAPLGDTGELFF.

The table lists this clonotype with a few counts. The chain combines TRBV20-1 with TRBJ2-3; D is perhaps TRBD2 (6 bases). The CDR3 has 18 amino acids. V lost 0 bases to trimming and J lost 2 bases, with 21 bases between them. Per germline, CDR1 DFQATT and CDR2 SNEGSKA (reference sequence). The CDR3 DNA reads TGCAGTGCTAGAGATTACACCCCCGCAGCGGGTTCCACAGATACGCAGTATTTT. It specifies CSARDYTPAAGSTDTQYF.

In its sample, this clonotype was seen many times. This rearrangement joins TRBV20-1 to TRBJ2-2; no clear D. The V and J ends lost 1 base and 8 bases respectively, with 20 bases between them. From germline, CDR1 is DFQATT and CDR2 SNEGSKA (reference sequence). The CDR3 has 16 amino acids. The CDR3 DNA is TGCAGTGCTAGAGGATCATTCGGATCCCCCTCTGGGGAGCTGTTTTTT. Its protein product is CSARGSFGSPSGELFF.

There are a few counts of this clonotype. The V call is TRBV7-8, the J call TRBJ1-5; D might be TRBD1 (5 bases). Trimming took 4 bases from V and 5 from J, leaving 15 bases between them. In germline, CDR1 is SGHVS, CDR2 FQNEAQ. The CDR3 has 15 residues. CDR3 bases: TGTGCCAGCAGCTCCCCTCGGGGGATGGATCAGCCCCAGCATTTT. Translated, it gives CASSSPRGMDQPQHF.

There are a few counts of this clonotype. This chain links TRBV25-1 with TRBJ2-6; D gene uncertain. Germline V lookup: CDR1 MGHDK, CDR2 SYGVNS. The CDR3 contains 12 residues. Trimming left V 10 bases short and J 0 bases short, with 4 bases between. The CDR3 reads CATGSGANVLTF. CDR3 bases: TGTGCCACAGGCTCTGGGGCCAACGTCCTGACTTTC.

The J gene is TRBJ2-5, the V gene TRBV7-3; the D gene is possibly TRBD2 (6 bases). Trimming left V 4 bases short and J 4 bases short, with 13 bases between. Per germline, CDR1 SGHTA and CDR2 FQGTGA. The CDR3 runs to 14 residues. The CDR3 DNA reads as TGTGCCAGCAGCTCCCTCGAGGGAGGAGAGACCCAGTACTTC. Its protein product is CASSSLEGGETQYF.

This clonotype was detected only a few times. CDR3 residues: CASSQTRGGRNYGYTF. DNA of the CDR3: TGTGCCAGCAGCCAGACGCGTGGGGGGCGAAACTATGGCTACACCTTC. This chain joins TRBV4-2 and TRBJ1-2; possible D gene TRBD1, 6 bases. The CDR3 has 16 residues. Per germline, CDR1 LGHNA and CDR2 YNFKEQ. V lost 3 bases and J lost 2, with 16 bases in between.

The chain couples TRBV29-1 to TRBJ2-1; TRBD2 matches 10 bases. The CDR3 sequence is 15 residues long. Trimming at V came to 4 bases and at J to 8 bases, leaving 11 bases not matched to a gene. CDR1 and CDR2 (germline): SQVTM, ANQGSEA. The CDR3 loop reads CSVASSSGGYDEQFF. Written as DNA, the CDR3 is TGCAGCGTTGCATCTTCTAGCGGGGGATACGATGAGCAGTTCTTC.

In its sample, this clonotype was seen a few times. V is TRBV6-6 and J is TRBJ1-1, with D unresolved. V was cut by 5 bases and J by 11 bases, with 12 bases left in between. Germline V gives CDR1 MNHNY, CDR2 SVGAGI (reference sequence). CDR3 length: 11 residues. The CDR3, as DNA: TGTGCCAGCAGTCCGGGAGTCAAGGCTTTCTTT. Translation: CASSPGVKAFF.

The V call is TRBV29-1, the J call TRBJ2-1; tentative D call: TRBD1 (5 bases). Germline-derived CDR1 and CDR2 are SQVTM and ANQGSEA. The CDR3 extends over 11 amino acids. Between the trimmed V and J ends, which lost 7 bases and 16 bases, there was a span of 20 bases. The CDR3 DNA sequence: TGCAGCGCTCTTTTCGGACAAGGGCGATTCTTC. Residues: CSALFGQGRFF.

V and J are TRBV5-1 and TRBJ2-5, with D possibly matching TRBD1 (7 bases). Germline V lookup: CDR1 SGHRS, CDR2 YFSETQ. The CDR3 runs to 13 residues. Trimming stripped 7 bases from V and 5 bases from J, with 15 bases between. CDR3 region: CASQGGSKETQYF. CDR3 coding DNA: TGCGCCAGCCAGGGGGGTTCTAAGGAGACCCAGTACTTC.

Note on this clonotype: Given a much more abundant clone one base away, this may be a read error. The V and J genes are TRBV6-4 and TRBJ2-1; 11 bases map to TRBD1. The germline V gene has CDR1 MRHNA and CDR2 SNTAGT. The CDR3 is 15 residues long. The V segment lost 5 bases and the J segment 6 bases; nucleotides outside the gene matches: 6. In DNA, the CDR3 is TGTGCCAGCAGTAAGGGACAGGGGGTCGTCAATGAGCAGTTCTTC. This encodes CASSKGQGVVNEQFF.

CDR3 protein: CASSYSMGNQPQHF. For the CDR3, the DNA is TGTGCCAGCAGTTATTCCATGGGCAATCAGCCCCAGCATTTT. The rearrangement uses TRBV6-5 and TRBJ1-5; unclear D gene. V was clipped by 3 bases and J by 2 bases, with 8 bases between them. This CDR3 comprises 14 residues. CDR1 is MNHEY, CDR2 SVGAGI, per germline.

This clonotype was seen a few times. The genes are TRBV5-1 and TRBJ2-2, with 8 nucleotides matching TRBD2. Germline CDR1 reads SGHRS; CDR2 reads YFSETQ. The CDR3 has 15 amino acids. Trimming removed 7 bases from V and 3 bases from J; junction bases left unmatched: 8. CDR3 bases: TGCGCCAGCCACGGACTAGCCGGCTACACCGGGGAGCTGTTTTTT. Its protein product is CASHGLAGYTGELFF. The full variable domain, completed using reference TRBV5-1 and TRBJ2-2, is KAGVTQTPRYLIKTRGQQVTLSCSPISGHRSVSWYQQTPGQGLQFLFEYFSETQRNKGNFPGRFSGRQFSNSRSEMNVSTLELGDSALYLCASHGLAGYTGELFFGEGSRLTVL.